The entry that follows covers one T cell receptor (beta chain) sequence. The entry originates in a study of blood T cell repertoires in COVID-19. Original methodology: Amplifying reference gene primers gave estimates of nucleated cell counts. Method: immunoSEQ multiplex PCR; TCRdb's copy keeps in-frame clones and lacks some. V, J and clone size were drawn from that table, and D and trimming were deduced from the DNA. Among around 230,000 clones listed, about 80% were seen once. Per the germline V gene, CDR1 is MDHEN and CDR2 is SYDVKM. The J segment lost 4 bases and the V segment lost 6 bases, leaving 6 bases of the junction unmatched. This CDR3 is 14 amino acids long.

Material: peripheral blood. This sequence joins TRBV28 and TRBJ1-5; the match to TRBD1 covers 7 bases. The receptor's source is an elderly woman with acute or convalescent COVID-19. For the CDR3, the DNA is TGTGCCAGCAGGAAACAGGGGAATAATCAGCCCCAGCATTTT. Amino acids: CASRKQGNNQPQHF.